These 20 T cell receptor beta chains were all obtained from the same sample, sequenced in a study of T cell changes during pregnancy in multiple sclerosis. The repertoire was sequenced with immunoSEQ multiplex PCR; TCRdb's copy has only in-frame clones and lacks some. The sample lists some 38,000 clones; around 90% were seen once. The sample in question was CD4+ T cells from peripheral blood mononuclear cells, obtained in the second trimester of pregnancy. Receptor source: a female donor with multiple sclerosis, enrolled in a pregnancy study.

V gene TRBV7-9 combines with J gene TRBJ2-2, with 11 bases aligning to TRBD2. The germline V gene encodes CDR1 SEHNR and CDR2 FQNEAQ (reference sequence). V was clipped by 3 bases and J by 5 bases; unmatched bases: 2. This CDR3 contains 15 residues. CDR3 in amino acids: CASSFLAGGTGELFF. Here the CDR3 DNA reads TGTGCCAGCAGCTTTCTAGCGGGAGGAACCGGGGAGCTGTTTTTT. Drawing the rest from reference TRBV7-9 and TRBJ2-2, the complete variable domain is DTGVSQNPRHKITKRGQNVTFRCDPISEHNRLYWYRQTLGQGPEFLTYFQNEAQLEKSRLLSDRFSAERPKGSFSTLEIQRTEQGDSAMYLCASSFLAGGTGELFFGEGSRLTVL.

V gene TRBV15 combines with J gene TRBJ2-1; tentative D call: TRBD1 (5 bases). This CDR3 has 17 residues. Trimming removed 1 base from V and 0 bases from J, with 13 bases in between. CDR1 is LNHNV, CDR2 YYDKDF, per germline (reference sequence). CDR3 DNA sequence: TGTGCCACCAGCAGAGCGCCAACAGGTAGCTCCTACAATGAGCAGTTCTTC. Its protein product is CATSRAPTGSSYNEQFF.

V is TRBV28 and J is TRBJ1-2; D is undetermined. The V and J ends lost 5 bases and 4 bases respectively, with 11 bases between them. The germline gives CDR1 MDHEN, CDR2 SYDVKM. This CDR3 comprises 13 residues. CDR3 sequence (DNA): TGTGCCAGCAGTCGGGGTTTCGTCTATGGCTACACCTTC. Translation gives CASSRGFVYGYTF.

The genes are TRBV19 and TRBJ2-2; D may be TRBD2 (5 bases). The CDR3 runs 14 residues. Germline values: CDR1 LNHDA, CDR2 SQIVND (reference sequence). Trimming removed 6 bases at V and 4 bases at J, with 12 bases between. The CDR3 protein is CASRISAGTGELFF. In nucleotides, the CDR3 is TGTGCCAGTAGAATCTCGGCGGGCACCGGGGAGCTGTTTTTT.

The chain employs TRBV7-2 and TRBJ1-3; tentative D call: TRBD1 (5 bases). This CDR3 has 14 residues. V shed 9 bases and J shed 0 bases, with 12 bases lying between them. Germline loops: CDR1 SGHTA, CDR2 FQGNSA. The CDR3 loop is CASSPGNSGNTIYF. The CDR3 DNA reads as TGTGCCAGTAGCCCAGGGAACTCTGGAAACACCATATATTTT.

The chain recombines TRBV5-1 with TRBJ2-1; the D is unclear. This CDR3 contains 12 residues. CDR1 is SGHRS, CDR2 YFSETQ, per germline. The germline V and J ends were trimmed by 0 bases and 6 bases, with 4 bases remaining between them. Here the CDR3 reads CASSLELNEQFF. CDR3 coding DNA: TGCGCCAGCAGCTTGGAACTCAATGAGCAGTTCTTC.

This clone was found a few times. The V call is TRBV6-1, the J call TRBJ2-3, with 7 nucleotides matching TRBD2. Germline V gene data show CDR1 as MNHNS and CDR2 as SASEGT. CDR3 length: 13 residues. The J segment lost 2 bases and the V segment lost 8 bases, leaving 4 bases of the junction unmatched. CDR3 nucleotide sequence: TGTGCCAGCGGTCGGGAGGTCACAGATACGCAGTATTTT. It specifies CASGREVTDTQYF.

In regard to this clone: Other DNA sequences in the sample encode the same CDR3. V gene TRBV7-3 combines with J gene TRBJ2-2; D is unresolved. This CDR3 has 16 residues. The V end was cut by 5 bases, the J end by 1 base, with 14 bases between. Germline CDR1 SGHTA, CDR2 FQGTGA. CDR3: CASSPARGGNTGELFF. In DNA form, the CDR3 reads TGTGCCAGCAGCCCGGCCAGAGGCGGGAACACCGGGGAGCTGTTTTTT.

The chain employs TRBV30 and TRBJ2-3, with 10 bases matching TRBD2. From germline, CDR1 is GTSNPN and CDR2 SVGIG (reference sequence). J lost 5 bases, V lost 7 bases, and 12 bases had no gene match. The CDR3 runs 15 residues. The CDR3 coding sequence is TGTGCCTTTACACCCGGGACTAGCGTATTAGATACGCAGTATTTT. Its translation: CAFTPGTSVLDTQYF.

CDR3 sequence reads: CASSAHLPTANTEAFF. In DNA form, the CDR3 reads TGTGCCAGTAGTGCTCACCTCCCGACAGCGAACACTGAAGCTTTCTTT. The gene calls are TRBV19 and TRBJ1-1; D might be TRBD1 (5 bases). This CDR3 has 16 amino acids. Germline values: CDR1 LNHDA, CDR2 SQIVND (reference sequence). Deletions cut 5 bases from V and 1 base from J, with 17 bases between.

This clone was detected only once. The chain employs TRBV19 and TRBJ1-1; the D gene is possibly TRBD1 (5 bases). The CDR3 is made up of 13 amino acids. The V end lost 4 bases, the J end lost 3 bases, and 9 bases lay between the germline ends. CDR1 and CDR2 (germline): LNHDA, SQIVND (reference sequence). The chain's CDR3 is CASSKETDTEAFF. The CDR3 DNA reads TGTGCCAGTAGTAAGGAGACAGACACTGAAGCTTTCTTT.

The chain joins TRBV19 to TRBJ2-3; TRBD1 is a possible D gene (6 bases). The CDR3 contains 17 residues. Trimming pared 2 bases from V and 2 bases from J, leaving 17 bases between. The V gene's germline CDR1 is LNHDA and CDR2 SQIVND (reference sequence). For the CDR3, the DNA is TGTGCCAGTAGTATAAAGAGTGGGGACACCTCCACAGATACGCAGTATTTT. This gives the protein CASSIKSGDTSTDTQYF.

The V call is TRBV6-4, the J call TRBJ2-1, with D maybe TRBD2 (6 bases). The ends were cut back, 4 bases at V and 4 bases at J, with 17 bases in the middle. This CDR3 has 16 residues. The V gene's germline CDR1 is MRHNA and CDR2 SNTAGT. Written as DNA, the CDR3 is TGTGCCAGCAGTGCGGAGGCGGGGACGGGTTACAATGAGCAGTTCTTC. It translates to CASSAEAGTGYNEQFF.

The rearrangement joins TRBV13 to TRBJ2-1; 8 bases align to TRBD2. The CDR3 length is 14 residues. The V and J ends lost 5 bases and 10 bases, in that order; junction bases with no gene match: 10. CDR1 is PRHDT and CDR2 is FYEKMQ in the germline V gene (reference sequence). The chain's CDR3 is CASSRGGLLGEQFF. The CDR3 nucleotides are TGTGCCAGCAGCCGGGGGGGGCTCCTTGGGGAGCAGTTCTTC.

The rearrangement links TRBV5-4 to TRBJ2-5; a possible D gene is TRBD1 (7 bases). This CDR3 is 14 amino acids long. Trimming removed 1 base at V and 5 bases at J, with 12 bases between. From germline, CDR1 is SGHNT and CDR2 YYREEE (reference sequence). CDR3 region: CASSLSGGRETQYF. The CDR3 DNA follows: TGTGCCAGCAGCTTGTCAGGGGGGAGGGAGACCCAGTACTTC.

This chain uses TRBV7-6 with TRBJ1-1; D is ambiguous. Germline CDR1 and CDR2: SGHVS and FNYEAQ. V gave up 8 bases and J gave up 1 base, with 11 bases separating them. The CDR3 has 13 residues. CDR3 nucleotides: TGTGCCAGCTCCTCAGGTGAGAACACTGAAGCTTTCTTT. Its translation is CASSSGENTEAFF. Variable domain in full (rest from reference TRBV7-6 and TRBJ1-1): GAGVSQSPRYKVTKRGQDVALRCDPISGHVSLYWYRQALGQGPEFLTYFNYEAQQDKSGLPNDRFSAERPEGSISTLTIQRTEQRDSAMYRCASSSGENTEAFFGQGTRLTVV.

This chain connects TRBV6-5 to TRBJ1-3, with no clear D. The CDR3 has 14 residues. V dropped 2 bases and J dropped 4 bases, with 9 bases sitting between them. Germline CDR1 reads MNHEY; CDR2 reads SVGAGI. The CDR3 DNA is TGTGCCAGCAGTTACAAGAGGGAAGGAAACACCATATATTTT. Translation: CASSYKREGNTIYF.

The chain links TRBV27 to TRBJ1-1; TRBD1 is a possible D gene (6 bases). The V gene's germline CDR1 is MNHEY and CDR2 SMNVEV (reference sequence). The CDR3 contains 13 residues. V lost 2 bases, J lost 6 bases, and 10 bases lay in between. CDR3 nucleotide sequence: TGTGCCAGCAGTTTACTGGGGGCGGCTGAAGCTTTCTTT. Amino acids: CASSLLGAAEAFF.

The chain links TRBV5-1 to TRBJ2-1; the match to TRBD2 covers 16 bases. The junction had 4 bases not matched to a gene; V was cut back by 4 bases and J by 0 bases. CDR1 SGHRS and CDR2 YFSETQ come from the germline V gene. CDR3 length equals 18 residues. CDR3 DNA: TGCGCCAGCAGCCGGGGACTAGCGGGAGGGAGCTCCTACAATGAGCAGTTCTTC. Its translation: CASSRGLAGGSSYNEQFF.

This clone was detected only once. The V and J genes are TRBV6-1 and TRBJ2-1; D unresolved. This CDR3 region has 18 residues. V lost 2 bases and J 4 bases, leaving 21 bases between the germline ends. Germline V gene lookup returns CDR1 MNHNS and CDR2 SASEGT. Here the CDR3 reads CASSETPAATTIYNEQFF. The CDR3 DNA follows: TGTGCCAGCAGTGAAACGCCGGCCGCCACTACGATTTACAATGAGCAGTTCTTC.